Presented here are 27 T cell receptor beta chains from one specimen sequenced in a study of OX40 agonist ivuxolimab in advanced cancers. Profiling relied on immunoSEQ multiplex PCR, and the TCRdb table lists in-frame clones only, not all of them. This repertoire shows tens of thousands of clones, roughly nine tenths found once; its top ten account for 0.44%. Sequenced material: CD4+ or CD8+ T cells sorted from blood, taken in a trial of the OX40 agonist ivuxolimab. Receptor source: an adult with an advanced solid tumor such as melanoma, head and neck, liver or kidney cancer.

The chain combines TRBV11-3 with TRBJ2-1; TRBD2 matches 10 bases. The CDR3 length is 15 residues. V lost 5 bases and J lost 1; bases outside the gene matches: 2. Germline assignment: CDR1 SGHNT and CDR2 YENEEA. CDR3 protein: CASSASGRSYNEQFF. The CDR3 DNA reads TGTGCCAGCAGCGCTAGCGGGAGATCCTACAATGAGCAGTTCTTC.

The rearrangement links TRBV10-3 to TRBJ2-5; 11 nucleotides agree with TRBD1. The V segment lost 3 bases and the J segment 5 bases; nucleotides outside the gene matches: 5. The length of the CDR3 is 15 residues. Germline assignment: CDR1 ENHRY and CDR2 SYGVKD. Here the CDR3 reads CAISEGTGGRETQYF. CDR3 bases: TGTGCCATCAGTGAAGGGACAGGGGGAAGGGAGACCCAGTACTTC.

In its sample, this clone was seen once. The DNA of the CDR3 is TGTGCCAGCTCTCAACAGGACTACACAGATACGCAGTATTTT. Translated: CASSQQDYTDTQYF. V usage is TRBV18 and J usage is TRBJ2-3, with D tentatively TRBD2 (6 bases). This CDR3 has 14 residues. CDR1 KGHSH and CDR2 LQKENI come from the germline V gene. Trimming removed 6 bases from V and 2 bases from J, with 12 bases in between.

The rearrangement joins TRBV2 to TRBJ1-5; D call uncertain. The CDR3 has 14 residues. Looked up from germline, CDR1 is SNHLY and CDR2 is FYNNEI. V lost 8 bases and J 2 bases, leaving 13 bases between the germline ends. CDR3 sequence: CASGKGNGNQPQHF. As DNA, the CDR3 is TGTGCCAGCGGGAAGGGAAACGGCAATCAGCCCCAGCATTTT.

The V gene is TRBV11-2, the J gene TRBJ2-3, with D unresolved. Looked up from germline, CDR1 is SGHAT and CDR2 is FQNNGV. The CDR3 totals 15 residues. V lost 1 base, J lost 6 bases, and 14 bases lay in between. The CDR3 DNA sequence: TGTGCCAGCAGCTTAGTGATAGGGATGGCGGATACGCAGTATTTT. It codes for CASSLVIGMADTQYF.

The chain joins TRBV18 to TRBJ1-2; D not resolved. Germline assignment: CDR1 KGHSH and CDR2 LQKENI. The CDR3 runs 14 residues. The V end lost 3 bases, the J end lost 3 bases, and 11 bases lay between the germline ends. In DNA, the CDR3 is TGTGCCAGCTCACCGGGAATCGGGGACTATGGCTACACCTTC. It yields the protein CASSPGIGDYGYTF.

The DNA of the CDR3 is TGTGCCAGCAGCTTGGGAGCGGCAGGCACAGATACGCAGTATTTT. It encodes CASSLGAAGTDTQYF. The V gene is TRBV5-4, the J gene TRBJ2-3; possibly TRBD2 for D (5 bases). V was clipped by 0 bases and J by 1 base, with 9 bases between them. The CDR3 totals 15 residues. Germline V gives CDR1 SGHNT, CDR2 YYREEE (reference sequence).

The V and J genes are TRBV18 and TRBJ2-2; 12 positions match TRBD2. The V and J ends lost 2 bases and 5 bases, in that order; junction bases with no gene match: 3. This CDR3 has 16 amino acids. Per the germline V gene, CDR1 is KGHSH and CDR2 is LQKENI. DNA of the CDR3: TGTGCCAGCTCACCAACCGGGACTAGCGGGACCGGGGAGCTGTTTTTT. Its translation is CASSPTGTSGTGELFF.

V is TRBV7-9 and J is TRBJ2-5, with a weak D call TRBD1 (6 bases). Trimming stripped 4 bases from V and 0 bases from J, with 9 bases between. The CDR3 extends over 14 amino acids. The germline CDR1 and CDR2 sequences are SEHNR and FQNEAQ (reference sequence). DNA of the CDR3: TGTGCCAGCAGCTCACAGGGAAACCAAGAGACCCAGTACTTC. As protein: CASSSQGNQETQYF.

The V call is TRBV6-5, the J call TRBJ2-7; weak D call: TRBD2 (5 bases). Germline V lookup: CDR1 MNHEY, CDR2 SVGAGI. Trimming cost V 6 bases and J 1 base, with 16 bases left between them. There are 15 residues in the CDR3. The CDR3, as DNA: TGTGCCAGCAGCCCCTCGGGATTCAATTCCTACGAGCAGTACTTC. It yields the protein CASSPSGFNSYEQYF.

This chain uses TRBV10-3 with TRBJ1-2; D may be TRBD1 (5 bases). There are 15 residues in the CDR3. Germline V CDR1 and CDR2: ENHRY, SYGVKD. Trimming left V 2 bases short and J 7 bases short, with 17 bases between. The CDR3 region is CAISERGPGGSGYTF. DNA of the CDR3: TGTGCCATCAGTGAGCGGGGCCCAGGAGGCTCTGGCTACACCTTC.

In this sample, this clone turned up once. The chain's CDR3 is CAWQGPNPAFF. CDR3 in DNA: TGTGCCTGGCAGGGGCCCAACCCGGCTTTCTTT. This sequence joins TRBV30 and TRBJ1-1, with D possibly being TRBD1 (6 bases). The CDR3 is 11 amino acids. V lost 5 bases and J 11 bases, leaving 15 bases between the germline ends. Germline lookup yields CDR1 GTSNPN and CDR2 SVGIG (reference sequence).

The J gene is TRBJ2-5, the V gene TRBV11-3, with 10 bases fitting TRBD2. J gave up 5 bases and V 5 bases, and 14 bases lay outside the gene matches. Germline V gene lookup returns CDR1 SGHNT and CDR2 YENEEA. The CDR3 loop spans 17 amino acids. The CDR3 reads CASSTGVASGSRETQYF. In DNA form, the CDR3 reads TGTGCCAGCAGCACAGGGGTGGCTAGCGGGAGTAGGGAGACCCAGTACTTC.

This chain joins TRBV18 and TRBJ1-2; no reliable D call. CDR1 KGHSH and CDR2 LQKENI come from the germline V gene. The CDR3 consists of 15 residues. Trimming cost V 0 bases and J 0 bases, with 8 bases left between them. For the CDR3, the DNA is TGTGCCAGCTCACCACCGGTAGGCTCTAACTATGGCTACACCTTC. Translated: CASSPPVGSNYGYTF.

This rearrangement joins TRBV5-1 to TRBJ2-1, with 9 bases lining up with TRBD2. This CDR3 has 17 residues. Germline CDR1 and CDR2: SGHRS and YFSETQ. Germline trimming cut 4 bases from V and 9 bases from J; bases unmatched to any gene: 17. CDR3 sequence (DNA): TGCGCCAGCAGCCCAGAACCACTAGCGGGCACTACGGTTGAGCAGTTCTTC. Residues: CASSPEPLAGTTVEQFF.

This clone was recorded once. The CDR3 DNA follows: TGTGCCAGTAGTAGGACTAGCGGCTCCTACGAGCAGTACTTC. Its translation: CASSRTSGSYEQYF. The chain joins TRBV19 to TRBJ2-7, with 10 nucleotides matching TRBD2. The length of the CDR3 is 14 residues. Looked up from germline, CDR1 is LNHDA and CDR2 is SQIVND (reference sequence). Trimming at V came to 4 bases and at J to 0 bases, leaving 0 bases not matched to a gene.

With regard to this clone: The sample carries other DNA sequences with the same CDR3. The rearrangement links TRBV5-1 to TRBJ2-7; D is undetermined. This CDR3 comprises 13 residues. Trimming took 2 bases from V and 0 from J, leaving 6 bases between them. Germline values: CDR1 SGHRS, CDR2 YFSETQ. CDR3 nucleotides: TGCGCCAGCAGCTTTGTAAGCTCCTACGAGCAGTACTTC. Translating gives CASSFVSSYEQYF.

V gene TRBV10-1 combines with J gene TRBJ2-1; a possible D gene is TRBD2 (5 bases). CDR3 length: 15 amino acids. The ends were cut back, 1 base at V and 0 bases at J, with 7 bases in the middle. CDR1 and CDR2 (germline): WNHNN, SYGVQD (reference sequence). DNA of the CDR3: TGCGCCAGCAGTGAGTTAGCGAGCTCCTACAATGAGCAGTTCTTC. Translation: CASSELASSYNEQFF.

With regard to this clone: Other DNA sequences of this sample code for an identical CDR3. V usage is TRBV18 and J usage is TRBJ2-5; D is uncertain. Trimming pared 3 bases from V and 4 bases from J, leaving 3 bases between. Germline assignment: CDR1 KGHSH and CDR2 LQKENI. The CDR3 loop spans 11 amino acids. The CDR3 loop reads CASSPGETQYF. For the CDR3, the DNA is TGTGCCAGCTCACCGGGAGAGACCCAGTACTTC.

The CDR3 protein is CAIRRSLAGDTDTQYF. The CDR3, as DNA: TGTGCCATCAGAAGATCCCTAGCGGGGGACACAGATACGCAGTATTTT. The chain employs TRBV10-3 and TRBJ2-3; 10 bases map to TRBD2. The V segment lost 6 bases and the J segment 2 bases; nucleotides outside the gene matches: 8. The CDR3 sequence is 16 residues long. From germline, CDR1 is ENHRY and CDR2 SYGVKD.

V is TRBV18 and J is TRBJ1-1; 9 bases fit TRBD1. The CDR3 runs to 16 residues. With V trimmed by 4 bases and J by 4 bases, 10 bases remained unmatched. The germline gives CDR1 KGHSH, CDR2 LQKENI. CDR3 nucleotide sequence: TGTGCCAGCTCACTTCAGGCCGAGACAGGGGGCACTGAAGCTTTCTTT. Amino acid sequence: CASSLQAETGGTEAFF.

This chain joins TRBV10-3 and TRBJ2-2, with 14 nucleotides matching TRBD2. This CDR3 region has 16 residues. In germline, CDR1 is ENHRY, CDR2 SYGVKD. V lost 10 bases and J lost 7; bases outside the gene matches: 11. This chain's CDR3 is CATQTSGRAGGGELFF. As DNA, the CDR3 is TGTGCCACCCAGACTAGCGGGAGGGCCGGTGGCGGGGAGCTGTTTTTT.

The chain couples TRBV6-5 to TRBJ1-4; D remains unclear. CDR3 length equals 16 residues. Trimming took off 0 bases at V and 0 bases at J, with 8 bases between the two ends. Germline V gene sequence: CDR1 MNHEY, CDR2 SVGAGI. DNA for the CDR3: TGTGCCAGCAGTTACTCGTCGTTTTCAACTAATGAAAAACTGTTTTTT. Translation: CASSYSSFSTNEKLFF.

The CDR3 region has the DNA TGTGCCAGCCTCTATAATCTTTTGGTTGCTGGCTACACCTTC. Residues: CASLYNLLVAGYTF. The rearrangement links TRBV6-1 to TRBJ1-2; D is unresolved. Germline V CDR1 and CDR2: MNHNS, SASEGT. The CDR3 runs 14 residues. V was cut by 8 bases and J by 7 bases, with 20 bases left in between.

The chain has TRBV19 and TRBJ2-7; 8 bases are shared with TRBD1. Trimming took 4 bases from V and 4 from J; bases not matched to a gene: 3. Looked up from germline, CDR1 is LNHDA and CDR2 is SQIVND (reference sequence). The CDR3 extends over 13 amino acids. In nucleotides, the CDR3 is TGTGCCAGTAGTACGACAGGGGTTTACGAGCAGTACTTC. Translating gives CASSTTGVYEQYF.

V and J are TRBV7-9 and TRBJ1-1, with a weak D call TRBD1 (6 bases). Looked up from germline, CDR1 is SEHNR and CDR2 is FQNEAQ (reference sequence). CDR3 length: 14 amino acids. Trimming removed 5 bases from V and 1 base from J, with 11 bases in between. As DNA, the CDR3 is TGTGCCAGCAGCGAAGGACAGCCGAACACTGAAGCTTTCTTT. Translating gives CASSEGQPNTEAFF.

The V gene is TRBV7-2, the J gene TRBJ2-3; 10 bases match TRBD2. Germline V lookup: CDR1 SGHTA, CDR2 FQGNSA. The CDR3 is 14 residues long. The trim removed 5 bases at V and 8 bases at J, leaving 7 bases unmatched. The CDR3 sequence: CASSPGLAFGTQYF. The CDR3 DNA reads TGTGCCAGCAGCCCGGGACTAGCGTTTGGTACGCAGTATTTT.